These 30 T cell receptor beta chains came from one sample sequenced in a study of prognosis after radiotherapy for stage I lung cancer. Genomic DNA was the source, and TCR beta CDR3 was amplified from it by two-round multiplex PCR. During first-round PCR, primers specific to each TRBV and TRBJ gene were used. TCRdb fed the multiplex PCR reads into MiXCR, producing one record per CDR3 protein. The table includes 30,000 to 40,000 distinct CDR3 sequences, around a quarter detected once. The sample consisted of PBMCs, taken before or after stereotactic body radiation therapy (not recorded which). The source is a donor at least 50 years old with non-small cell lung cancer.

This clonotype was recorded at least ten times. CDR3 DNA: TGTGCCAGCAGTGAGCGGGGGTACGAGCAGTACTTC. It encodes CASSERGYEQYF. V gene TRBV2 combines with J gene TRBJ2-7; 7 bases are a match to TRBD2. The CDR3 consists of 12 residues. The junction had 0 bases not matched to a gene; V was cut back by 3 bases and J by 4 bases. Germline loops: CDR1 SNHLY, CDR2 FYNNEI.

As concerns this clonotype: This may arise from a read error, as a much more abundant clone is one base away. J is TRBJ1-4 and V is TRBV6-4; TRBD1 matches at 11 bases. The CDR3 is 15 residues long. Germline V gene sequence: CDR1 MRHNA, CDR2 SNTAGT. As DNA, the CDR3 is TGTGCCAGCAGTTACTCCGGGACAGGGGGTGAAAAACTGTTTTTT. It translates to CASSYSGTGGEKLFF.

The chain is built from TRBV20-1 and TRBJ2-5; D is perhaps TRBD2 (5 bases). With 3 bases removed from V and 3 bases from J, the gap between germline ends came to 17 bases. The CDR3 is made up of 15 amino acids. CDR1 is DFQATT, CDR2 SNEGSKA, per germline (reference sequence). CDR3 nucleotides: TGCAGTGCTAGCAATAGTGGGAGCCAGAAAGAGACCCAGTACTTC. Translation gives CSASNSGSQKETQYF.

This clonotype was observed at least ten times. This chain connects TRBV5-1 to TRBJ2-1; 11 positions match TRBD2. With V trimmed by 0 bases and J by 4 bases, 6 bases remained unmatched. This CDR3 comprises 17 residues. Germline V gene sequence: CDR1 SGHRS, CDR2 YFSETQ. For the CDR3, the DNA is TGCGCCAGCAGCTTGGGTGGACTAGCGGGCCGATACAATGAGCAGTTCTTC. Encoded protein: CASSLGGLAGRYNEQFF.

In its sample, this clonotype was seen once. A far bigger clonotype differs at one base, so this is likely a read error. This chain links TRBV6-2 or TRBV6-3 with TRBJ2-7; TRBD2 agrees at 7 bases. Trimming cost V 6 bases and J 7 bases; bases outside gene matches: 18. The CDR3 is 16 amino acids. The germline gives CDR1 MNHEY, CDR2 SVGEGT. CDR3 coding DNA: TGTGCCAGCAGCCCCTGGAGCGGGACCCAGGCGAGGGAGCAGTACTTC. As protein: CASSPWSGTQAREQYF.

This clonotype came up once. The V and J genes are TRBV5-1 and TRBJ2-3; no clear D gene. V was trimmed by 1 base and J by 0 bases, leaving 12 bases between them. This CDR3 region has 16 residues. The germline gives CDR1 SGHRS, CDR2 YFSETQ. The CDR3 nucleotides read TGCGCCAGCAGCTTGACGGCACTTGGCAGCACAGATACGCAGTATTTT. This codes for CASSLTALGSTDTQYF.

Regarding this clonotype: A far larger clone is one nucleotide away, so this likely arose from a read error. This chain uses TRBV6-1 with TRBJ1-2; 10 bases are shared with TRBD1. The CDR3 length is 14 residues. V shed 5 bases, J shed 5 bases, and the junction held 5 bases outside the gene matches. Germline CDR1 and CDR2: MNHNS and SASEGT. Here the CDR3 reads CASSYGGQGYGYTF. The CDR3 nucleotides are TGTGCCAGCAGTTACGGGGGACAGGGGTATGGCTACACCTTC.

The rearrangement joins TRBV6-1 to TRBJ2-3; D possibly corresponds to TRBD1 (6 bases). Germline CDR1 and CDR2: MNHNS and SASEGT. V lost 7 bases, J lost 2 bases, and 16 bases lay in between. CDR3 length: 15 amino acids. This CDR3 reads CASTLDRVDTDTQYF. In DNA form, the CDR3 reads TGTGCCAGCACCTTGGACAGAGTGGACACAGATACGCAGTATTTT.

As to this clonotype: A single base is all that separates this from a far larger clone, so a read error is likely. The CDR3 DNA reads TGTGCCAGCAGTACTTACCCCCTTAAAAGGGAAGATCAGCCCCAGCATTTT. It is translated as CASSTYPLKREDQPQHF. The chain has TRBV6-2 or TRBV6-3 and TRBJ1-5, with unresolved D. The V gene lost 5 bases and the J gene lost 5 bases, with 22 bases spanning the gap. The CDR3 runs 17 residues. The germline V gene has CDR1 MNHEY and CDR2 SVGEGT.

This clonotype was observed at least ten times. The genes are TRBV5-1 and TRBJ2-1, with TRBD2 matching over 13 bases. Looked up from germline, CDR1 is SGHRS and CDR2 is YFSETQ. The CDR3 sequence is 15 residues long. Trimming cost V 5 bases and J 4 bases; bases outside gene matches: 3. CDR3 amino acids: CASRGLAGSYNEQFF. Written as DNA, the CDR3 is TGCGCCAGCAGGGGACTAGCGGGATCTTACAATGAGCAGTTCTTC. Using reference TRBV5-1 and TRBJ2-1 for the parts outside the CDR3, the full variable domain is KAGVTQTPRYLIKTRGQQVTLSCSPISGHRSVSWYQQTPGQGLQFLFEYFSETQRNKGNFPGRFSGRQFSNSRSEMNVSTLELGDSALYLCASRGLAGSYNEQFFGPGTRLTVL.

This clonotype was observed a single time. The rearrangement uses TRBV28 and TRBJ2-7, with D possibly being TRBD1 (6 bases). The CDR3 runs 13 residues. Between the trimmed V and J ends, which lost 11 bases and 3 bases, there was a span of 17 bases. Germline V gives CDR1 MDHEN, CDR2 SYDVKM. The CDR3 loop reads CARNQGISYEQYF. The CDR3 coding sequence is TGTGCCCGAAATCAGGGGATCAGCTACGAGCAGTACTTC.

Details on this clonotype: This may arise from a read error, as a much more abundant clone is one base away. V usage is TRBV5-6 and J usage is TRBJ1-5, with D maybe TRBD1 (6 bases). CDR1 is SGHDT, CDR2 YYEEEE, per germline. This CDR3 comprises 11 residues. This chain's CDR3 is CGSNRVQPQHF. The CDR3, as DNA: TGTGGCAGCAACAGGGTTCAGCCCCAGCATTTT.

This clonotype was observed at least ten times. The chain employs TRBV7-2 and TRBJ1-1; D is unclear. Germline V CDR1 and CDR2: SGHTA, FQGNSA. The CDR3 has 14 residues. The ends were cut back, 2 bases at V and 6 bases at J, with 13 bases in the middle. The CDR3 reads CASSLSRAGSEAFF. The CDR3 DNA follows: TGTGCCAGCAGCTTAAGTCGGGCGGGCTCTGAAGCTTTCTTT.

This clonotype was seen at least ten times. The gene calls are TRBV10-3 and TRBJ2-1; TRBD2 matches 10 bases. The germline gives CDR1 ENHRY, CDR2 SYGVKD. The CDR3 covers 15 residues. The V segment lost 7 bases and the J segment 0 bases; nucleotides outside the gene matches: 3. The CDR3 DNA sequence: TGTGCCATCAATCCTAGCGGGAGCTCCTACAATGAGCAGTTCTTC. This codes for CAINPSGSSYNEQFF.

In its sample, this clonotype was seen many times. The V call is TRBV20-1, the J call TRBJ2-3; TRBD2 aligns across 10 bases. This CDR3 is 15 amino acids long. Germline-derived CDR1 and CDR2 are DFQATT and SNEGSKA (reference sequence). V lost 6 bases, J lost 3 bases, and 9 bases stayed unmatched. The CDR3 nucleotides read TGCAGTGCCCAAAAGCGGGGGGGCCGAACAGATACGCAGTATTTT. Its protein is CSAQKRGGRTDTQYF.

This clonotype was recorded at least ten times. The chain combines TRBV7-9 with TRBJ2-2; the match to TRBD1 covers 9 bases. CDR3 length: 13 amino acids. Trimming at V came to 8 bases and at J to 6 bases, leaving 4 bases not matched to a gene. The V gene's germline CDR1 is SEHNR and CDR2 FQNEAQ (reference sequence). The CDR3 region has the DNA TGTGCCAGCCGGACAGGGGTGGCCGGGGAGCTGTTTTTT. This gives the protein CASRTGVAGELFF.

Regarding this clonotype: The missing conserved phenylalanine or tryptophan at the end of this CDR3 makes a read error likely. V and J are TRBV6-1 and TRBJ2-7; 8 bases agree with TRBD1. The CDR3 length is 15 residues. V lost 7 bases to trimming and J lost 2 bases; unmatched junction nucleotides: 10. The germline CDR1 and CDR2 sequences are MNHNS and SASEGT. CDR3 amino acids: CASKITGTGPYEQYL. CDR3 DNA: TGTGCCAGCAAGATAACAGGGACAGGACCCTACGAGCAGTACCTC.

The V gene is TRBV20-1, the J gene TRBJ1-2; D uncertain. CDR3 length equals 14 residues. From germline, CDR1 is DFQATT and CDR2 SNEGSKA (reference sequence). The V end lost 3 bases, the J end lost 11 bases, and 22 bases lay between the germline ends. The CDR3 nucleotides read TGCAGTGCTAGCCCCCATACGAACAACTATAGGTACACCTTC. Translated, it gives CSASPHTNNYRYTF.

This clonotype has a count of ten or more. The chain combines TRBV14 with TRBJ2-7; tentative D call: TRBD2 (7 bases). The CDR3 spans 13 residues. Looked up from germline, CDR1 is SGHDN and CDR2 is FVKESK. V gave up 1 base and J gave up 6 bases, with 10 bases separating them. CDR3 sequence reads: CASSQVGGAEQYF. CDR3 DNA sequence: TGTGCCAGCAGCCAAGTGGGGGGGGCCGAGCAGTACTTC.

This clonotype was seen repeatedly, ten times or more. The chain is built from TRBV5-6 and TRBJ2-7; 10 bases agree with TRBD2. The CDR3 extends over 14 amino acids. V was pared by 4 bases and J by 3 bases, with 4 bases of the junction left unmatched. CDR1 SGHDT and CDR2 YYEEEE come from the germline V gene. The CDR3 region has the DNA TGTGCCAGCAGCCTACGGACTAGCGGCTACGAGCAGTACTTC. Amino acids: CASSLRTSGYEQYF.

This clonotype was seen ten or more times. This chain connects TRBV20-1 to TRBJ2-6; D call uncertain. This CDR3 contains 14 residues. V was clipped by 2 bases and J by 0 bases, with 5 bases between them. CDR1 and CDR2 (germline): DFQATT, SNEGSKA (reference sequence). The CDR3: CSARKGSGANVLTF. The CDR3 nucleotides are TGCAGTGCTAGAAAAGGCTCTGGGGCCAACGTCCTGACTTTC.

This clonotype was seen at least ten times. The chain joins TRBV15 to TRBJ2-2; TRBD2 matches at 7 bases. Germline CDR1 is LNHNV and CDR2 is YYDKDF (reference sequence). Germline trimming cut 1 base from V and 3 bases from J; bases unmatched to any gene: 5. The CDR3 extends over 16 amino acids. Written as DNA, the CDR3 is TGTGCCACCAGCAGAGTCGTGGGGGGGGACACCGGGGAGCTGTTTTTT. As protein: CATSRVVGGDTGELFF.

This clonotype was seen more than once but under ten times. A clone one base away is much larger, so this may be a read error. This chain connects TRBV7-3 to TRBJ2-7, with TRBD1 as a possible D gene (5 bases). The CDR3 contains 13 residues. Germline CDR1 is SGHTA and CDR2 is FQGTGA. The CDR3 sequence: CASSLYKGYEQHF. Written as DNA, the CDR3 is TGTGCCAGCAGCTTATATAAGGGGTACGAGCAGCACTTC.

This clonotype was seen ten or more times. The chain combines TRBV20-1 with TRBJ1-2, with 9 bases that match TRBD1. This CDR3 is 15 amino acids long. Germline CDR1 reads DFQATT; CDR2 reads SNEGSKA (reference sequence). V trimming: 0 bases; J trimming: 5 bases; junction bases outside the gene matches: 7. The DNA for the CDR3 is TGCAGTGCTAGAGAGATGGACAGGGGATTGTATGGCTACACCTTC. Its translation is CSAREMDRGLYGYTF.

Ten or more counts support this clonotype. CDR3 coding DNA: TGTGCCAGCAGCGTAGTGTCTAGCGGGCCACCGAGGGGGGAGCTGTTTTTT. This codes for CASSVVSSGPPRGELFF. The chain recombines TRBV9 with TRBJ2-2; the match to TRBD2 covers 8 bases. CDR1 and CDR2 (germline): SGDLS, YYNGEE. The CDR3 spans 17 residues. V lost 0 bases and J lost 8; bases outside the gene matches: 12.

This clonotype showed up many times. The genes are TRBV5-1 and TRBJ2-1, with D uncertain. V lost 2 bases to trimming and J lost 8 bases, with 8 bases between them. This CDR3 contains 12 residues. Germline V gives CDR1 SGHRS, CDR2 YFSETQ. In DNA form, the CDR3 reads TGCGCCAGCAGCTTAACTAAGGATGAGCAGTTCTTC. Translated: CASSLTKDEQFF.

The sample holds many counts of this clonotype. This rearrangement joins TRBV20-1 to TRBJ1-3; no reliable D call. The CDR3 spans 16 residues. The V gene's germline CDR1 is DFQATT and CDR2 SNEGSKA (reference sequence). Trimming removed 2 bases from V and 0 bases from J, with 14 bases in between. The CDR3: CSARNPSVSSGNTIYF. The CDR3 DNA reads as TGCAGTGCTAGAAATCCCTCAGTAAGCTCTGGAAACACCATATATTTT.

This chain joins TRBV28 and TRBJ2-3, with D perhaps TRBD1 (6 bases). Germline loops: CDR1 MDHEN, CDR2 SYDVKM. This CDR3 has 16 amino acids. The V and J ends lost 11 bases and 3 bases respectively, with 24 bases between them. Here the CDR3 reads CAGTPRGQGGTDTQYF. Written as DNA, the CDR3 is TGTGCCGGCACCCCCAGGGGTCAGGGTGGAACAGATACGCAGTATTTT.

Ten or more counts support this clonotype. The chain links TRBV20-1 to TRBJ2-5; 9 bases line up with TRBD1. Germline-derived CDR1 and CDR2 are DFQATT and SNEGSKA (reference sequence). V lost 3 bases to trimming and J lost 2 bases; unmatched junction nucleotides: 7. The CDR3 runs to 15 residues. The chain's CDR3 is CSASLPQGAQETQYF. CDR3 bases: TGCAGTGCTAGCCTTCCACAGGGGGCGCAAGAGACCCAGTACTTC.

This clonotype has ten or more counts. This sequence joins TRBV30 and TRBJ1-3; D is unclear. This CDR3 is built from 14 residues. Trimming pared 7 bases from V and 0 bases from J, leaving 13 bases between. The germline V gene has CDR1 GTSNPN and CDR2 SVGIG (reference sequence). CDR3 DNA: TGTGCCTCGGTGGCGGTTCGCTCTGGAAACACCATATATTTT. This gives the protein CASVAVRSGNTIYF.